Listed below are T cell receptor beta chains from one sample, sequenced in a study of tumor-infiltrating lymphocytes in primary liver carcinoma. TCRdb independently ran MiXCR on the multiplex PCR reads; one entry per CDR3 protein. Seen here are about 78,000 distinct CDR3 sequences, roughly two thirds observed once, and the top ten hold about 30%. Sequencing was carried out using liver tumor tissue from sampling region 4. The receptors stem from a man aged 35 to 55 with primary liver carcinoma and hepatitis B virus infection. Each CDR3 is given with its conserved first and last residue. A D gene is named only where the DNA matches it firmly. Rows may omit the clone size; those that give it use once, few, many or a size class.

v_gene,d_gene,j_gene,abundance,CDR3aa,CDR3nt
TRBV19,TRBD1,TRBJ2-5,few,CASSSLTGGVETQYF,TGTGCCAGTAGTTCCCTGACAGGGGGAGTGGAGACCCAGTACTTC
TRBV27,TRBD2,TRBJ2-7,.,CASSLTGGNEQYF,TGTGCCAGCAGTTTGACGGGAGGGAACGAGCAGTACTTC
TRBV7-8,.,TRBJ2-7,.,CASGLEGQLSYDQYF,TGTGCCAGCGGCTTAGAGGGACAACTATCCTACGATCAGTACTTC
TRBV12-3/TRBV12-4,.,TRBJ1-1,.,CASTFDRSAAEAFF,TGTGCCAGCACCTTTGACCGATCGGCGGCTGAAGCTTTCTTT
TRBV7-8,TRBD2,TRBJ2-1,.,CASSLGPRTSGSGNGQFF,TGTGCAAGCAGCTTAGGCCCTAGGACTAGCGGGAGTGGTAATGGGCAGTTCTTC
TRBV14,TRBD2,TRBJ2-3,few,CTSNQGTSGIDTQYF,TGTACCAGCAACCAAGGGACTAGCGGGATAGATACGCAGTATTTT
TRBV18,.,TRBJ2-7,.,CASSPLGGTQYEQYF,TGTGCCAGCTCACCACTAGGGGGGACTCAGTATGAGCAGTACTTC
TRBV6-1,.,TRBJ2-2,many,CASSEGSETGELFF,TGTGCCAGCAGTGAAGGTAGCGAGACCGGGGAGCTGTTTTTT
TRBV11-2,TRBD2,TRBJ2-3,.,CASSLTSGVIDMQYF,TGTGCCAGCAGCTTGACTAGCGGGGTCATAGATATGCAGTATTTT
TRBV29-1,TRBD1,TRBJ2-3,.,CSAVTGEPYF,TGCAGCGCTGTGACAGGGGAGCCGTATTTT
TRBV2,.,TRBJ2-7,few,CASSANGAYYEQYF,TGTGCCAGCAGCGCAAACGGGGCGTACTACGAGCAGTACTTC
TRBV5-6,.,TRBJ2-6,.,CASSLKGTNVLTF,TGTGCCAGCAGCCTGAAAGGGACCAACGTCCTGACTTTC
TRBV4-1,TRBD1,TRBJ2-1,once,CASSQYLSIDRGNEQFF,TGCGCCAGCAGTCAATATTTAAGTATAGACAGGGGGAATGAGCAGTTCTTC
TRBV12-3/TRBV12-4,.,TRBJ1-2,many,CASSFGYGGYTF,TGTGCCAGCAGTTTTGGGTATGGAGGCTACACCTTC
TRBV2,TRBD1,TRBJ2-5,once,CTSSGTGQETQYF,TGTACTAGCAGTGGGACAGGACAAGAGACCCAGTACTTC
TRBV6-1,.,TRBJ2-3,.,CASRPDRVRWGSAGARADTQYF,TGTGCCAGCAGGCCGGACAGGGTCCGTTGGGGTTCGGCGGGAGCCCGGGCAGATACGCAGTATTTT
TRBV30,.,TRBJ1-1,many,CAWKGKSTKGGTEAFF,TGTGCCTGGAAAGGGAAGTCGACGAAGGGGGGAACTGAAGCTTTCTTT
TRBV28,TRBD2,TRBJ2-7,many,CASRGTNVDEQYF,TGTGCCAGCAGAGGGACTAATGTCGACGAGCAGTACTTC
TRBV29-1,.,TRBJ1-2,.,CSVGKLANYGYTF,TGCAGCGTGGGGAAGTTAGCTAACTATGGCTATACCTTC
TRBV28,TRBD1,TRBJ1-4,few,CASSSWDRASNEKLFF,TGTGCCAGCAGTTCCTGGGACAGGGCTTCTAATGAAAAACTGTTTTTT
TRBV6-1,.,TRBJ1-2,few,CASGPQGGQGYGYTF,TGTGCCAGCGGCCCCCAAGGAGGGCAGGGCTATGGCTACACCTTC
TRBV28,.,TRBJ2-3,.,CASSLPWTESRYF,TGTGCCAGCAGTTTACCCTGGACAGAGTCTCGGTATTTT
TRBV6-1,.,TRBJ2-1,once,CASGPTCGYNEQFF,TGTGCCAGCGGTCCCACTTGCGGATACAATGAGCAGTTCTTC
TRBV29-1,.,TRBJ2-3,.,CSVKKASHTQYF,TGCAGCGTTAAAAAGGCGAGCCATACGCAATATTTT
TRBV6-1,.,TRBJ2-7,.,CASSGVDRNPYEQYF,TGTGCCAGCAGCGGTGTCGACAGGAACCCCTACGAGCAGTACTTC
TRBV30,TRBD2,TRBJ2-1,many,CAWSVGTSGNYEQFF,TGTGCCTGGAGTGTAGGGACTAGCGGGAACTATGAGCAGTTCTTC
TRBV6-5,TRBD1,TRBJ2-1,.,CASRVPGQGAYNEQFF,TGTGCCAGCAGGGTACCGGGACAGGGGGCCTACAATGAGCAGTTCTTC
TRBV5-1,.,TRBJ2-5,many,CASSLDLRETQYF,TGCGCCAGCAGCTTGGACTTGAGGGAGACCCAGTACTTC
TRBV28,.,TRBJ2-7,medium-sized,CASSFAGNYEQYF,TGTGCCAGCAGTTTCGCGGGAAACTACGAGCAGTACTTC
TRBV5-1,.,TRBJ2-2,many,CASTAANQGAGELFF,TGCGCCAGCACCGCGGCGAACCAGGGCGCCGGGGAGCTGTTTTTT
TRBV4-1,TRBD2,TRBJ2-2,.,CTSSQDHGGTGELFF,TGCACCAGCAGCCAAGATCACGGGGGGACCGGGGAGCTGTTTTTC
TRBV11-2,TRBD2,TRBJ2-5,.,CASSFPRLAGETQYF,TGTGCCAGCAGCTTTCCTCGACTAGCGGGAGAGACCCAGTACTTC
TRBV6-6,TRBD1,TRBJ1-4,many,CASTQQGTNEKLFF,TGTGCCAGCACCCAACAGGGGACTAATGAAAAACTGTTTTTT
TRBV6-2/TRBV6-3,.,TRBJ2-5,.,CASSEGLPIQETQDF,TGTGCCAGCAGTGAAGGACTGCCCATCCAAGAGACCCAGGACTTC
TRBV11-2,.,TRBJ2-5,.,CASRSRDSALYLCASSLEETQYF,.
TRBV29-1,.,TRBJ2-3,many,CSVAGEGDTQYF,TGCAGCGTTGCAGGTGAAGGGGATACGCAGTATTTT
TRBV4-1,.,TRBJ1-2,many,CASSQGSPTPNYGCTF,TGCGCCAGCAGCCAAGGCTCCCCGACACCCAACTATGGCTGCACCTTC
TRBV29-1,TRBD2,TRBJ2-5,once,CSVGPSGIEETPYF,TGCAGCGTTGGGCCTAGCGGGATTGAAGAGACCCCGTATTTC
TRBV6-5,.,TRBJ2-1,.,CASSRELLFNEQFF,TGTGCCAGCAGTCGGGAACTCTTGTTCAATGAGCAGTTCTTC
TRBV4-1,TRBD2,TRBJ2-7,.,CASSQKGLAKYDQYF,TGTGCCAGCAGCCAAAAGGGACTAGCAAAGTACGATCAGTACTTC
TRBV12-3/TRBV12-4,TRBD1,TRBJ2-2,.,CAGSLMTGGIGELFF,TGTGCCGGCAGTTTGATGACAGGGGGGATCGGGGAGCTGTTTTTT